The entry below gives a single TCR beta chain sequence along with its context. The entry originates in a study of patients and donors after allogeneic stem cell transplantation. Each CDR3 protein is one row after TCRdb ran MiXCR on the RT-PCR reads. The profile covers 90,000 to 130,000 distinct CDR3 sequences, with 35% appearing a single time and 27% taken by the ten largest. The germline V gene encodes CDR1 SGHRS and CDR2 YFSETQ. CDR3 size: 15 residues. With 0 bases clipped from V and 2 bases from J, the junction kept 1 base outside the gene matches. Material for sequencing was blood, either unsorted or a sorted T cell fraction (not recorded which). The V gene is TRBV5-1, the J gene TRBJ2-3, with 9 bases identical to TRBD2. The source of this sequence is a human donor who was either an allogeneic HSCT recipient or a stem cell or donor lymphocyte infusion donor (not recorded which). It is not recorded whose cells these are; they may come from a transplant donor. The CDR3, as DNA: TGCGCCAGCAGCTTGGGACTAGCGGACACAGATACGCAGTATTTT. It encodes CASSLGLADTDTQYF.